What follows is one TCR beta chain and its context. Per the authors' pipeline: For nucleated cells, counts were estimated from reference gene primer amplification. The table came from immunoSEQ multiplex PCR; TCRdb's copy has only in-frame clones and leaves some out. D and trimming were read from the DNA, whereas the V and J calls and clone size are those reported in that table. The data hold 310,000 or so clones, with roughly 89% observed a single time. This specimen comes from a study of blood T cell repertoires in COVID-19. Study-level information: T cells, B-cell-depleted T cells, or PBMCs provided the cDNA or gDNA that served as material.

This study enrolled people aged roughly 18 to 89 from around 26 US geographic areas. CDR1 SGHVS and CDR2 FQNEAQ come from the germline V gene. The ends lost 2 bases at V and 6 bases at J; junction bases unmatched: 6. The CDR3 loop spans 15 amino acids. Sequenced sample: PBMCs or T cells enriched from blood (not recorded which). The receptor was derived from a woman aged 40-49 years who had recovered from COVID-19. V gene TRBV7-8 combines with J gene TRBJ2-7; 11 nucleotides line up with TRBD2. The CDR3 loop reads CASSLRLAGGLEQYF. As DNA, the CDR3 is TGTGCCAGCAGCTTACGGCTAGCGGGAGGTCTCGAGCAGTACTTC.